What follows is one T cell receptor (beta chain) and its context. The data derive from a study of cytomegalovirus exposure and HLA in healthy donors. V shed 7 bases and J 4 bases; nucleotides not matched to a gene: 2. The CDR3 is 12 amino acids. Looked up from germline, CDR1 is LNHDA and CDR2 is SQIVND (reference sequence). The table came from immunoSEQ multiplex PCR; TCRdb's copy has only in-frame clones and leaves some out. Counted here are around 170,000 clones, 85% to 90% occurring once; the ten biggest clones make up 3%. Sequencing used PBMCs. The sequence was obtained from a man aged 18 to 35 in good health and CMV-seronegative. V gene TRBV19 combines with J gene TRBJ1-1, with 8 bases fitting TRBD1. CDR3 bases: TGTGCCAGTACAGGGGGCGGCACTGAAGCTTTCTTT. This translates into CASTGGGTEAFF. The variable domain in full, with the rest retrieved from reference TRBV19 and TRBJ1-1, is DGGITQSPKYLFRKEGQNVTLSCEQNLNHDAMYWYRQDPGQGLRLIYYSQIVNDFQKGDIAEGYSVSREKKESFPLTVTSAQKNPTAFYLCASTGGGTEAFFGQGTRLTVV.